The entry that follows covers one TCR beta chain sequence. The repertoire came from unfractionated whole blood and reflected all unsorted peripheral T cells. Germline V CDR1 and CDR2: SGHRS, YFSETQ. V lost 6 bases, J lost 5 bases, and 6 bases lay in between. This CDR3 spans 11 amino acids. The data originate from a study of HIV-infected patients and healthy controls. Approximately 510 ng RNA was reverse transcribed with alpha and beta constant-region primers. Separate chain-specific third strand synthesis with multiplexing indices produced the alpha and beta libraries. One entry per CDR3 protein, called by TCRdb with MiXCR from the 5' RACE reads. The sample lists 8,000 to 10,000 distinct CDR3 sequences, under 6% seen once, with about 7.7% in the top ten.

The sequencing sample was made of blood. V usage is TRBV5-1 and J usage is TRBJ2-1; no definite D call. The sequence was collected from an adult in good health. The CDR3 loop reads CASILDNEQFF. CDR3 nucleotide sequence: TGCGCCAGCATTCTGGACAATGAGCAGTTCTTC.